A selection of T cell receptor beta chains follows, all from one sample in a study of T cell responses to AZD1222 COVID-19 vaccine. The assay was immunoSEQ multiplex PCR, and TCRdb's table has in-frame clones only and misses some. Counted here are some 120,000 clones, 90% to 95% occurring once; the ten biggest clones make up approximately 2.8%. The sequencing here drew on peripheral blood, taken on day 0 of AZD1222 vaccination. The receptors were sampled from an adult in good health. CDR3s include the opening cysteine and the closing phenylalanine or tryptophan. The order of the fields is V gene, clone size, D gene, J gene, CDR3 DNA, CDR3 protein. The D gene is left open where the match is weak. Not all rows give a size; the values are once, few, many and, for expanded clones, a class.

TRBV15,.,.,TRBJ1-1,TGTGCCACCAGCAGGGGGCACACTGAAGCTTTCTTT,CATSRGHTEAFF
TRBV18,.,TRBD2,TRBJ2-1,TGTGCCAGCTCACCCCCCCGTAGCGGGAGTGTACCCTCTCTGTACAATGAGCAGTTCTTC,CASSPPRSGSVPSLYNEQFF
TRBV9,.,TRBD2,TRBJ2-4,TGTGCCAGCAGCCAGGGACTAGCGACACTTAGGAGGGAGACCAAAAACATTCAGTACTTC,CASSQGLATLRRETKNIQYF
TRBV6-1,.,.,TRBJ2-7,TGTGCCAGCAGTGAAATTTTAGGAACTCGCTGGGAGCAGTACTTC,CASSEILGTRWEQYF
TRBV27,.,TRBD1,TRBJ2-7,TGTGCCAGCAGTTACTCCGGGACAGGGGGCTACGAGCAGTACTTC,CASSYSGTGGYEQYF
TRBV6-5,.,.,TRBJ2-3,TGTGCCAGCAGTTACTTCAAGCTAGATACGCAGTATTTT,CASSYFKLDTQYF
TRBV6-5,.,.,TRBJ1-3,TGTGCCAGCAGTTACGGGGAGAGCTCTGGAAACACCATATATTTT,CASSYGESSGNTIYF
TRBV6-2/TRBV6-3,few,.,TRBJ1-1,TGTGCCAGCAGTTACCTGGGTATGAACACTGAAGCTTTCTTT,CASSYLGMNTEAFF
TRBV5-1,.,TRBD1,TRBJ1-1,TGCGCCAGCAGCTTGGGCGGGGGACAGGAAGCTTTCTTT,CASSLGGGQEAFF
TRBV19,.,.,TRBJ2-3,TGTGCCAGCCGAATTGGGGCAGATACGCAGTATTTT,CASRIGADTQYF
TRBV4-3,.,.,TRBJ2-2,TGCGCCAGCAGCCAAGGTTTAGGGGCGAGAACCGGGGAGCTGTTTTTT,CASSQGLGARTGELFF
TRBV5-1,.,.,TRBJ2-1,TGCGCCAGCAGCTTTGGGGCTAGCGTCGATGAGCAGTTCTTC,CASSFGASVDEQFF
TRBV6-2/TRBV6-3,.,TRBD2,TRBJ2-3,TGTGCCAGCAGTTACGAAGCGGGAGTCCGAGATACGCAGTATTTT,CASSYEAGVRDTQYF
TRBV5-8,.,TRBD1,TRBJ1-5,TGTGCCAGCAGCTTGGAAGGGGGGCCTGCTCCAGGGGGGAGCAATCAGCCCCAGCATTTT,CASSLEGGPAPGGSNQPQHF
TRBV7-2,.,.,TRBJ2-7,TGTGCCAGCAGCTCCCGGGACAAGGCGAACGAGCAGTACTTC,CASSSRDKANEQYF
TRBV12-3/TRBV12-4,.,.,TRBJ1-1,TGTGCCAGCAGTTCCTCGAGGGGCACTGAAGCTTTCTTT,CASSSSRGTEAFF
TRBV2,.,.,TRBJ2-7,TGTGCCAGCAGTGACTGGACAGCCCCCTACGAGCAGTACTTC,CASSDWTAPYEQYF
TRBV6-2/TRBV6-3,once,.,TRBJ2-7,TGTGCCAGCAGTTACCAGGGGGGGCTATCCTACGAGCAGTACTTC,CASSYQGGLSYEQYF
TRBV19,.,.,TRBJ1-2,.,CASTSGSGYGYTF
TRBV19,.,.,TRBJ1-4,TGTGCCAGTAGTATAGGAAACAGTCAAGGGGAAAAACTGTTTTTT,CASSIGNSQGEKLFF
TRBV13,.,.,TRBJ1-1,TGTGCCAGCAGCTTAGGTAGGGCCACTGAAGCTTTCTTT,CASSLGRATEAFF
TRBV6-5,once,.,TRBJ2-2,TGTGCCAGCACCCAAGGACTACCGCCCACCGGGGAGCTGTTTTTT,CASTQGLPPTGELFF
TRBV7-2,.,TRBD2,TRBJ2-1,TGTGCCAGCAGCTTAGTGGCCCCCACTAGCGGGAGCTGGGATGAGCAGTTCTTC,CASSLVAPTSGSWDEQFF
TRBV5-1,.,.,TRBJ2-3,TGCGCCAGCAGCCCCCGCACCGGGGAGCTCAGCACAGATACGCAGTATTTT,CASSPRTGELSTDTQYF
TRBV5-1,.,.,TRBJ2-2,TGCGCCAGCAGCTTGGCTGTTTCGGGCTCCGGGGAGCTGTTTTTT,CASSLAVSGSGELFF
TRBV19,.,.,TRBJ2-1,TGTGCCAGTAGTGAACGAACAGGGCAGTTCTTC,CASSERTGQFF
TRBV7-2,.,TRBD1,TRBJ2-7,TGTGCCAGCAGCCCATGGACAGGGGGCTACGAGCAGTACTTC,CASSPWTGGYEQYF
TRBV5-6,.,TRBD2,TRBJ2-1,TGTGCCAGCAGCTCCGGGACTAGCGGGAGGGCCCGGTCGAATGAGCAGTTCTTC,CASSSGTSGRARSNEQFF
TRBV27,.,.,TRBJ1-1,TGTGCCAGCGGGGCCGGGAAGGGGAACACTGAAGCTTTCTTT,CASGAGKGNTEAFF
TRBV7-8,.,.,TRBJ2-7,TGTGCCAGCAGCTTAGCACGGGACACAACCTACGAGCAGTACTTC,CASSLARDTTYEQYF
TRBV6-5,.,TRBD2,TRBJ2-5,TGTGCCAGCAGGTTAGCGGGAAAGGAGACCCAGTACTTC,CASRLAGKETQYF
TRBV6-1,.,.,TRBJ1-1,TGTGCCAGCAGTGATAATGTAAGCACTGAAGCTTTCTTT,CASSDNVSTEAFF
TRBV10-3,.,.,TRBJ2-1,TGTGCCATCAGGGAGACAGGTAATGAGCAGTTCTTC,CAIRETGNEQFF
TRBV28,few,.,TRBJ1-2,TGTGCCAGCAGTCGAAACCACCCCCTCCCCGGCTACACCTTC,CASSRNHPLPGYTF
TRBV5-4,.,.,TRBJ2-5,TGTGCCAGCAGCTTGGGCAGATATCAAGAGACCCAGTACTTC,CASSLGRYQETQYF
TRBV28,.,.,TRBJ1-5,TGTGCCAGCAGTCCCCGGGTGGGCAATCAGCCCCAGCATTTT,CASSPRVGNQPQHF
TRBV7-9,.,.,TRBJ1-2,TGTGCCAGCAGCGCTAGCGGTGCTAACTATGGCTACACCTTC,CASSASGANYGYTF